Listed here is a single TCR beta chain. This specimen belongs to a study of technical replicates of blood from several donors. TCRdb keeps only in-frame clones here, not all; method: immunoSEQ multiplex PCR. In the table there are more than 65,000 clones, around nine tenths of which are singletons. V dropped 4 bases and J dropped 0 bases, with 19 bases sitting between them. Germline CDR1 is MGHRA and CDR2 is YSYEKL. The CDR3 has 18 amino acids. This sequence originates from a human donor in good health. The sequenced sample was T cells isolated from PBMCs. The chain combines TRBV4-1 with TRBJ1-5, with D unresolved. The CDR3 is CASSLIFVTDSSNQPQHF. The CDR3 bases are TGCGCCAGCAGCCTAATTTTCGTCACGGACTCTAGCAATCAGCCCCAGCATTTT.